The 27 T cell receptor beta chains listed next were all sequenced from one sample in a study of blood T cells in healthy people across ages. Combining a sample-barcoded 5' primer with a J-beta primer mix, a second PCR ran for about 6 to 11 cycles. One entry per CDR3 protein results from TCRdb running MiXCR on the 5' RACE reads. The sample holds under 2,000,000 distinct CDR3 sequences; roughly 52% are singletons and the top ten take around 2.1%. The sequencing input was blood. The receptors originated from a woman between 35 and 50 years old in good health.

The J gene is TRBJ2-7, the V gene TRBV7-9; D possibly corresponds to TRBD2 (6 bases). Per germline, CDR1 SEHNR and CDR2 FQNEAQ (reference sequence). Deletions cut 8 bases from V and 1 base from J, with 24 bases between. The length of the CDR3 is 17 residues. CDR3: CASYLYRGGGGSYEQYF. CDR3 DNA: TGTGCCAGCTACCTATACCGCGGTGGCGGAGGGTCCTACGAGCAGTACTTC.

CDR3 DNA sequence: TGCGCCAGCAGCTTGGCCGGGACAGCCGCCTATGGCTACACCTTC. Protein sequence: CASSLAGTAAYGYTF. V and J are TRBV5-1 and TRBJ1-2; 7 bases are shared with TRBD1. Per the germline V gene, CDR1 is SGHRS and CDR2 is YFSETQ. Losses at the gene ends were 0 bases for V and 4 bases for J; bases not matched to a gene: 6. The CDR3 loop spans 15 amino acids.

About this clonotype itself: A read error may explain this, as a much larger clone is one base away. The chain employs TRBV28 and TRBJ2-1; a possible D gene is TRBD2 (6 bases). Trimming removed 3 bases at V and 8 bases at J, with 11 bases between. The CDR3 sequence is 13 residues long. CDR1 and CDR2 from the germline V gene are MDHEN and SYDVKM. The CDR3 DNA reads TGTGCCAGCAGTTTTGGAGGGGTGGATGAGCAGTTCTTC. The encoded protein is CASSFGGVDEQFF.

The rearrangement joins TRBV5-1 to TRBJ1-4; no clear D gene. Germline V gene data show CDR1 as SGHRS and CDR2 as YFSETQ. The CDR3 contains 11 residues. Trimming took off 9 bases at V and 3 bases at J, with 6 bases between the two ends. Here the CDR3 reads CAKEANEKLFF. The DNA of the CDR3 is TGCGCCAAAGAGGCTAATGAAAAACTGTTTTTT.

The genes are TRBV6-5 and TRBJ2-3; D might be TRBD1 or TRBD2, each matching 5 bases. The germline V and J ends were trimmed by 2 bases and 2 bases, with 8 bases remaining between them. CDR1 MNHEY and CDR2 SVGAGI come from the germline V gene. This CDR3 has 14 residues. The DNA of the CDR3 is TGTGCCAGCAGTTACAGGGACCACACAGATACGCAGTATTTT. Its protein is CASSYRDHTDTQYF.

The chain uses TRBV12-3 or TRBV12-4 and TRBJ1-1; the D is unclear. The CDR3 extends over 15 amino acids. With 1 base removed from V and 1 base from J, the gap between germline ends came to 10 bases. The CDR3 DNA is TGTGCCAGCAGTTTAGGGCCGGGAGAGAACACTGAAGCTTTCTTT. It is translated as CASSLGPGENTEAFF.

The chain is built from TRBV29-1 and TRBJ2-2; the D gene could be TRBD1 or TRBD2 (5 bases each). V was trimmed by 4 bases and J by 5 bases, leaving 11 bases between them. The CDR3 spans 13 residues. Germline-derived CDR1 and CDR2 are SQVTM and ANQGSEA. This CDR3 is CSVGGWRTGELFF. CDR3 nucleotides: TGCAGCGTTGGGGGGTGGCGGACCGGGGAGCTGTTTTTT.

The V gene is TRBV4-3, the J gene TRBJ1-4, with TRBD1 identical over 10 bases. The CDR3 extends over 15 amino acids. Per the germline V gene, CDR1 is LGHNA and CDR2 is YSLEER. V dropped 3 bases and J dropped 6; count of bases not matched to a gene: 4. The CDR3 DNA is TGCGCCAGCAGCCATTACGGGACAGGGGATGAAAAACTGTTTTTT. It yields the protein CASSHYGTGDEKLFF.

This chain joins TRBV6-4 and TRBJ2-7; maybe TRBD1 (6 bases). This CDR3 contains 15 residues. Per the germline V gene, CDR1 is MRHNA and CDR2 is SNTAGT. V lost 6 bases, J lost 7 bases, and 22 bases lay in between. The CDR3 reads CASRTDSSPYNEQYF. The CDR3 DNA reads TGTGCCAGCAGGACGGACAGTAGCCCCTACAATGAGCAGTACTTC.

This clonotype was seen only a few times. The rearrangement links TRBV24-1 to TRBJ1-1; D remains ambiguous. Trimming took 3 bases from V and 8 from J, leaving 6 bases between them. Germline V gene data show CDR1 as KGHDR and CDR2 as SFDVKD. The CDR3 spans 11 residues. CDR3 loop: CATSDVREAFF. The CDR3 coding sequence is TGTGCCACCAGTGATGTCAGAGAAGCTTTCTTT.

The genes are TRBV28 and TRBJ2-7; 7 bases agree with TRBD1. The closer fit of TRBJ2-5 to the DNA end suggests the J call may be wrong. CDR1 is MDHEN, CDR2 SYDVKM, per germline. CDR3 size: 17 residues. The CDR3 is CASTLGWGQLAGGTQYF. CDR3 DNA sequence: TGTGCCAGCACCCTAGGTTGGGGACAGCTGGCAGGCGGGACCCAGTACTTC.

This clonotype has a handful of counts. The DNA for the CDR3 is TGTGCCAGCAGCCCGGGGGGGGCAGGGTACATTCAGTACTTC. Translated, it gives CASSPGGAGYIQYF. This chain uses TRBV9 with TRBJ2-4; 8 bases match TRBD2. CDR3 length equals 14 residues. From germline, CDR1 is SGDLS and CDR2 YYNGEE. Germline trimming cut 4 bases from V and 8 bases from J; bases unmatched to any gene: 8.

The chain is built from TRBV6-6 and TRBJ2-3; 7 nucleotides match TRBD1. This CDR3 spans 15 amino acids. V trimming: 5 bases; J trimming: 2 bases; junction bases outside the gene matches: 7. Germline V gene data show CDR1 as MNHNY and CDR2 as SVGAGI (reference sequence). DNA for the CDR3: TGTGCCAGCAGTCATCCCAGGGGGATCACAGATACGCAGTATTTT. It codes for CASSHPRGITDTQYF.

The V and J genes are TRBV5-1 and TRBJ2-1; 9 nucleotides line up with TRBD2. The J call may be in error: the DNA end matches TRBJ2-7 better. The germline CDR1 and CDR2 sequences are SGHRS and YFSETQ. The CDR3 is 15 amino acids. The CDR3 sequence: CASSLSGGNYNEQYF. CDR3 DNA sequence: TGCGCCAGCAGCCTTAGCGGGGGCAATTACAATGAGCAGTACTTC.

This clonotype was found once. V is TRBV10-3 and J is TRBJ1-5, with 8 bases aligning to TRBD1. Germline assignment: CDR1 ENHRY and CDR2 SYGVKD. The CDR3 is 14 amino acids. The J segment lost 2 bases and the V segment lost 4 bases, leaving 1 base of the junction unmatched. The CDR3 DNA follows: TGTGCCATCAGTGGGGGACAGGGCAATCAGCCCCAGCATTTT. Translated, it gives CAISGGQGNQPQHF.

CDR3 in DNA: TGTGCCAGCTCACCACCGCCGGGACTAGCGGGGGAACCACGGTTCTTC. Translating gives CASSPPPGLAGEPRFF. This chain links TRBV18 with TRBJ2-1; TRBD2 aligns across 14 bases. This CDR3 comprises 16 residues. Trimming took 0 bases from V and 15 from J; bases not matched to a gene: 10. Per germline, CDR1 KGHSH and CDR2 LQKENI.

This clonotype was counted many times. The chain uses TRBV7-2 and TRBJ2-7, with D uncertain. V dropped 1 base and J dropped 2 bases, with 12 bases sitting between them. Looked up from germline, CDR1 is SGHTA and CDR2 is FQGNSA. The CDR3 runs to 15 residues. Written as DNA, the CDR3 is TGTGCCAGCAGCTTAGATCTGGGATCCCCCTACGAGCAGTACTTC. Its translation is CASSLDLGSPYEQYF.

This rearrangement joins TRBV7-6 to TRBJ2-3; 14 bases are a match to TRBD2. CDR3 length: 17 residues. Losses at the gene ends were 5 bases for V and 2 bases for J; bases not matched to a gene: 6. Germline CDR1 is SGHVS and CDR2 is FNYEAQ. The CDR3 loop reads CASSPRTSGGYTDTQYF. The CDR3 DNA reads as TGTGCCAGCAGCCCGCGGACTAGCGGGGGGTACACAGATACGCAGTATTTT. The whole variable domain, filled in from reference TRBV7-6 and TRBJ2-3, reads GAGVSQSPRYKVTKRGQDVALRCDPISGHVSLYWYRQALGQGPEFLTYFNYEAQQDKSGLPNDRFSAERPEGSISTLTIQRTEQRDSAMYRCASSPRTSGGYTDTQYFGPGTRLTVL.

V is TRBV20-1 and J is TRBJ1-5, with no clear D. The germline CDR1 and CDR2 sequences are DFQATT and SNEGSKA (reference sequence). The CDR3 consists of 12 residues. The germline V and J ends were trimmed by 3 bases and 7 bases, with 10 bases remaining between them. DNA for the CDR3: TGCAGTGCTAGTCAGGAGGAACAGCCCCAGCATTTT. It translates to CSASQEEQPQHF.

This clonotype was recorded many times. CDR3 loop: CSIYDRGFHEQYF. The CDR3 nucleotides read TGCAGCATTTACGACAGGGGTTTCCACGAGCAGTACTTC. This chain links TRBV29-1 with TRBJ2-7, with 8 bases lining up with TRBD1. Losses at the gene ends were 8 bases for V and 5 bases for J; bases not matched to a gene: 11. CDR1 and CDR2 from the germline V gene are SQVTM and ANQGSEA. The CDR3 extends over 13 amino acids.

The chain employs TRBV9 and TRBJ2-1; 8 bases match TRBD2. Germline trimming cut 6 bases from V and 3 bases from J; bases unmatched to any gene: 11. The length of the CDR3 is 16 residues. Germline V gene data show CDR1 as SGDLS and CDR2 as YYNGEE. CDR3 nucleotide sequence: TGTGCCAGCAACCTCCCCGGTGCGGGGGGCTACAATGAGCAGTTCTTC. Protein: CASNLPGAGGYNEQFF. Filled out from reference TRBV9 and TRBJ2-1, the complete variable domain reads DSGVTQTPKHLITATGQRVTLRCSPRSGDLSVYWYQQSLDQGLQFLIQYYNGEERAKGNILERFSAQQFPDLHSELNLSSLELGDSALYFCASNLPGAGGYNEQFFGPGTRLTVL.

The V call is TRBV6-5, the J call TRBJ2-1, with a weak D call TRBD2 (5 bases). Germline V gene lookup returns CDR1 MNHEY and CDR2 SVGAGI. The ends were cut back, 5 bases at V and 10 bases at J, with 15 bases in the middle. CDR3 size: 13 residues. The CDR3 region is CASSTPQEDEQFF. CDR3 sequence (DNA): TGTGCCAGCAGTACGCCGCAGGAGGACGAGCAGTTCTTC.

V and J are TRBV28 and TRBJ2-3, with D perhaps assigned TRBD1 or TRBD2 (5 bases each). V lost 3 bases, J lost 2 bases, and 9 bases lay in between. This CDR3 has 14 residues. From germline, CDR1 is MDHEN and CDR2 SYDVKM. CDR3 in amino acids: CASSLMGVTDTQYF. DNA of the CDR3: TGTGCCAGCAGTTTGATGGGGGTCACAGATACGCAGTATTTT.

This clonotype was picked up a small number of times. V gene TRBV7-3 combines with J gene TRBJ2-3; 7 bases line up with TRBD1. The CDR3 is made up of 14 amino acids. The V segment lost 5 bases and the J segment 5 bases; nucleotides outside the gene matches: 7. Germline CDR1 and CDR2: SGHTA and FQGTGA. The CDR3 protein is CASSPQGSIDTQYF. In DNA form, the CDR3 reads TGTGCCAGCAGCCCACAGGGGTCGATAGATACGCAGTATTTT.

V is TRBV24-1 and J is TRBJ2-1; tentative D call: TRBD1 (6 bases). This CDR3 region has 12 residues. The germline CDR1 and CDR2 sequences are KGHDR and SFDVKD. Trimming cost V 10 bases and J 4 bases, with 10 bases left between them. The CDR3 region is CATKGQYNEQFF. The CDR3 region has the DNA TGTGCCACGAAAGGACAGTACAATGAGCAGTTCTTC.

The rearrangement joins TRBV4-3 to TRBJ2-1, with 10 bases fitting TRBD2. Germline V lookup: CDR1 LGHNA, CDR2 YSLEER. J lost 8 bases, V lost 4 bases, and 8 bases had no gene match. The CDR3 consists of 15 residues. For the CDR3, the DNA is TGCGCCAGCAGCCGGAGAGCGGGGGGGCGCGATGAGCAGTTCTTC. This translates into CASSRRAGGRDEQFF.

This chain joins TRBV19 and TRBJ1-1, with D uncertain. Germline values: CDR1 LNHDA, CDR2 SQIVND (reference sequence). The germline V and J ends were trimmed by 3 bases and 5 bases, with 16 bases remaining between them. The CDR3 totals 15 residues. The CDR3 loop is CASSISVSWGTEAFF. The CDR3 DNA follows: TGTGCCAGTAGTATTTCGGTGAGCTGGGGAACTGAAGCTTTCTTT.